The rows below give T cell receptor beta chains drawn from one sample of a study of T cell clonotyping in hematopoietic cell transplantation. Some clones are missing from TCRdb's copy, which holds only in-frame ones; the method was immunoSEQ multiplex PCR. This sample has around 14,000 clones, with about 60% found just once. The sequencing sample was made of PBMCs. The receptors were gathered from a human donor who either received an allogeneic hematopoietic cell transplant for a myeloid malignancy or was a related donor (not recorded which). Some clones in this sample may be carry-over from other donors' samples. CDR3s include the opening cysteine and the closing phenylalanine or tryptophan. Each record gives: clone size, J gene, D gene, V gene, CDR3 DNA, CDR3 protein. D genes are given only for firm matches. Expanded clones get a size class; other rows say once, few or many, or leave the size out.

>.|TRBJ1-6|.|TRBV5-1
TGCGCCAGCAGCTCCAACAGGGAATCACCCCTCCACTTT
CASSSNRESPLHF
>.|TRBJ1-1|TRBD1|TRBV28
TGTGCCAGTGTAAAAGGGGGCGCCGGCGCTGAAGCTTTCTTT
CASVKGGAGAEAFF
>once|TRBJ1-2|TRBD1|TRBV5-1
TGCGCCAGCAGCCCCCGACAGGGTACTAACTATGGCTACACCTTC
CASSPRQGTNYGYTF
>.|TRBJ1-5|TRBD1|TRBV7-2
TGTGCCAGCAGGACAGGGGGCCAGCCCCAGCATTTT
CASRTGGQPQHF
>once|TRBJ2-7|.|TRBV5-6
TGTGCCAGCAGCTTGTCGGCAGGCTTCTCCTACGAGCAGTACTTC
CASSLSAGFSYEQYF
>.|TRBJ2-7|.|TRBV5-1
TGCGCCAGCAGCTCGTCCTACGAGCAGTACTTC
CASSSSYEQYF
>few|TRBJ1-2|TRBD1|TRBV6-5
TGTGCCAGCAGTTACTCCGGGACAGTCTATGGCTACACCTTC
CASSYSGTVYGYTF
>few|TRBJ2-7|.|TRBV6-5
TGTGCCGCAAGGGGGTATGGTCGGAACGAGCAGTACTTC
CAARGYGRNEQYF
>.|TRBJ1-5|TRBD1|TRBV28
TGTGCCAGCAGTAAACGGGACGGGACAGTTCGTAGCAATCGGGATCAGCCCCAGCATTTT
CASSKRDGTVRSNRDQPQHF
>.|TRBJ1-5|.|TRBV25-1
TGTGCCAGCAGTGACAAATATAGCAATCAGCCCCAGCATTTT
CASSDKYSNQPQHF
>few|TRBJ1-1|.|TRBV9
TGTGCCAGCAGCGCAGCGGACAGCTTGAACACTGAAGCTTTCTTT
CASSAADSLNTEAFF
>.|TRBJ2-1|TRBD2|TRBV4-1
TGCGCCAGCAGCCAAGAACTAGCGGCGGGGCAGTTCTTC
CASSQELAAGQFF
>.|TRBJ2-1|.|TRBV27
TGTGCCAGCAGTTTACGGGTGTCTAACAATGAGCAGTTCTTC
CASSLRVSNNEQFF
>.|TRBJ1-1|.|TRBV19
TGTGCCACGGAGAGTGGGATGAACACTGAAGCTTTCTTT
CATESGMNTEAFF
>.|TRBJ1-5|.|TRBV7-2
TGTGCCAGCAGCTCGCGGCGGGGGGATAGCAATCAGCCCCAGCATTTT
CASSSRRGDSNQPQHF
>.|TRBJ2-1|TRBD2|TRBV6-4
TGTGCCAGCAGTGACGGTGATAGCGGGAGTCTGTTCTTC
CASSDGDSGSLFF
>few|TRBJ2-7|.|TRBV5-1
TGCGCCAGCAGCTCTGGGAGCTCCTACGAGCAGTACTTC
CASSSGSSYEQYF
>few|TRBJ1-2|TRBD1|TRBV29-1
TGCAGCGTTGACTCGACAGGGGGCTATGGCTACACCTTC
CSVDSTGGYGYTF
>.|TRBJ2-3|.|TRBV10-3
TGTGCCATCAGTGAGAATAAGGGGGGAGTAACAGATACGCAGTATTTT
CAISENKGGVTDTQYF
>.|TRBJ1-5|.|TRBV30
TGTGCCTGGAGTAGGGGAGGAGGCAGTCAGCCCCAGCATTTT
CAWSRGGGSQPQHF
>.|TRBJ2-7|.|TRBV6-5
TGTGCCAGCAGTTATCAAAGTAACTACGAGCAGTACTTC
CASSYQSNYEQYF
>.|TRBJ2-2|.|TRBV29-1
TGCAGCGTTGTAACAGGGTCGAACACCGGGGAGCTGTTTTTT
CSVVTGSNTGELFF
>.|TRBJ2-2|TRBD1|TRBV30
TGTGCCTTGACAGGGTTGACCGGGGAGCTGTTTTTT
CALTGLTGELFF
>few|TRBJ1-1|.|TRBV13
TGTGCCAGCAGCGTCGCAGGGCGTAGAATGAACACTGAAGCTTTCTTT
CASSVAGRRMNTEAFF
>.|TRBJ1-2|TRBD1|TRBV28
TGTGCCAGCAGACAGGGGTTGGCTAACTATGGCTACACCTTC
CASRQGLANYGYTF
>.|TRBJ2-7|TRBD2|TRBV27
TGTGCCAGCAGTTTGGGTAGCGGGGGGGTTGACGAGCAGTACTTC
CASSLGSGGVDEQYF
>once|TRBJ2-3|TRBD2|TRBV7-2
TGTGCCATGAGACTAGCGGGGCCAAATACGCAGTATTTT
CAMRLAGPNTQYF
>few|TRBJ2-1|TRBD2|TRBV6-1
TGTGCCAGCAGTGAAATAGCGGGGTCCGTGAAGTTCTTC
CASSEIAGSVKFF
>.|TRBJ1-2|.|TRBV30
TGTGCCTGGACAGGAGGGGACTATGGCTACACCTTC
CAWTGGDYGYTF
>.|TRBJ1-1|.|TRBV29-1
TGCAGCGTTGCAGGGAGCAGTGGAGTGAACACTGAAGCTTTCTTT
CSVAGSSGVNTEAFF
>.|TRBJ1-4|.|TRBV19
TGTGCCAGTAGTATCCTCTCTGATGAAAAACTGTTTTTT
CASSILSDEKLFF
>few|TRBJ1-2|.|TRBV5-6
TGTGCCAGCAGGATTGGGGAGGGGGTTACCTATGGCTACACCTTC
CASRIGEGVTYGYTF
>few|TRBJ1-5|TRBD1|TRBV2
TGTGCCAGCAGTGGACAGGGGGCGAATAGCAATCAGCCCCAGCATTTT
CASSGQGANSNQPQHF
>once|TRBJ2-7|TRBD1|TRBV30
TGTGCCTGGAGTGTTGAGGACAGGGGGTATCACGAGCAGTACTTC
CAWSVEDRGYHEQYF
>.|TRBJ1-1|.|TRBV6-5
TGTGCCAGCAAGCGGGGGATGAACACTGAAGCTTTCTTT
CASKRGMNTEAFF
>.|TRBJ2-7|.|TRBV30
TGTGCCTGGAGGGGCGGCTACTACGAGCAGTACTTC
CAWRGGYYEQYF
>.|TRBJ2-2|.|TRBV29-1
TGCAGCGCTGTCAGGAGCGATGTGACCGGGGAGCTGTTTTTT
CSAVRSDVTGELFF
>.|TRBJ1-5|.|TRBV6-1
TGTGCCAGCACCTGGAACAGTTATGCGCCCCAGCATTTT
CASTWNSYAPQHF
>.|TRBJ1-1|.|TRBV30
TGTGCCTCCGCCGGACGGTCGAACACTGAAGCTTTCTTT
CASAGRSNTEAFF
>few|TRBJ1-2|TRBD1|TRBV6-1
TGTGCCGTCCTTACCCAGGGGGCGAGATATGGCTACACCTTC
CAVLTQGARYGYTF
>.|TRBJ1-1|.|TRBV29-1
TGCAGCGTCGAGGCCGGGGCGTACACTGAAGCTTTCTTT
CSVEAGAYTEAFF